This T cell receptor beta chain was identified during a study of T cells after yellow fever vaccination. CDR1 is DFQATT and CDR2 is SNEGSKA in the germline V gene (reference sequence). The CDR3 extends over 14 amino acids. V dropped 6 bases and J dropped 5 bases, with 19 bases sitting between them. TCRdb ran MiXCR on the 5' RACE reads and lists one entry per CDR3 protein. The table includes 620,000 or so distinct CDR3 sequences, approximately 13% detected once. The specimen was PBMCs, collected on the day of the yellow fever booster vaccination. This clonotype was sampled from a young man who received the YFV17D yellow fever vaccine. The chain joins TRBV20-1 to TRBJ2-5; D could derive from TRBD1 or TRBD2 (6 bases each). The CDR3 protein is CSAKRPGAPETQYF. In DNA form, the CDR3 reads TGCAGTGCCAAGAGGCCGGGGGCGCCGGAGACCCAGTACTTC.